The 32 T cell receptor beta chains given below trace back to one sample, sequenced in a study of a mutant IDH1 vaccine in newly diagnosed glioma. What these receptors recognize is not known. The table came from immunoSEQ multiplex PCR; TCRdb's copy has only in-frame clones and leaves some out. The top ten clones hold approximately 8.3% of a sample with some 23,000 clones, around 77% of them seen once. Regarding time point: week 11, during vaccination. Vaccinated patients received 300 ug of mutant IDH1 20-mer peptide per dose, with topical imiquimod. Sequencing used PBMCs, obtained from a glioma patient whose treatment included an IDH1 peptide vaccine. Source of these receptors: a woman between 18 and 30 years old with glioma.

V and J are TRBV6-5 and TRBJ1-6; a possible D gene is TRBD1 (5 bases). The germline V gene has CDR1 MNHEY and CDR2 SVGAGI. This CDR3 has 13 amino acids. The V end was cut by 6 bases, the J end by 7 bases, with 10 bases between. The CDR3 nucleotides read TGTGCCAGCAGCCGGAGGGGAAATTCACCCCTCCACTTT. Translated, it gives CASSRRGNSPLHF.

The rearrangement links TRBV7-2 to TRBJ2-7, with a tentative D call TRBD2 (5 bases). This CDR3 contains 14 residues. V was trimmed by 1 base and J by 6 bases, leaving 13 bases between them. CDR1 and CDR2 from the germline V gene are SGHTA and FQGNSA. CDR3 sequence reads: CASSLGGAPSEQYF. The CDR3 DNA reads TGTGCCAGCAGCTTAGGGGGAGCGCCTAGCGAGCAGTACTTC.

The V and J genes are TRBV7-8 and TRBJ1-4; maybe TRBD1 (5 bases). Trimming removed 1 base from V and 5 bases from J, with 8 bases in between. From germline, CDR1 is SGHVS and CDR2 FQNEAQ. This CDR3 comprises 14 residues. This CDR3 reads CASSLGWGNEKLFF. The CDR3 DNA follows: TGTGCCAGCAGCTTAGGGTGGGGGAATGAAAAACTGTTTTTT. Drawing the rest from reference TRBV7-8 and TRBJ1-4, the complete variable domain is GAGVSQSPRYKVAKRGQDVALRCDPISGHVSLFWYQQALGQGPEFLTYFQNEAQLDKSGLPSDRFFAERPEGSVSTLKIQRTQQEDSAVYLCASSLGWGNEKLFFGSGTQLSVL.

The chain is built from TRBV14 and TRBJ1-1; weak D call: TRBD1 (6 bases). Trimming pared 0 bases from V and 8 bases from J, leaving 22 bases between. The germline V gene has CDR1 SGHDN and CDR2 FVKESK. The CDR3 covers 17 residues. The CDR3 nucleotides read TGTGCCAGCAGCCAAGAGAAGATCGTGGGGGGGCGACGGGAAGCTTTCTTT. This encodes CASSQEKIVGGRREAFF.

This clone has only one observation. The CDR3 DNA follows: TGTGCCAGCAGGGGACCTAAAGAGACCCAGTACTTC. Translating gives CASRGPKETQYF. V gene TRBV2 combines with J gene TRBJ2-5, with D possibly being TRBD1 or TRBD2 (5 bases each). This CDR3 has 12 residues. The germline V gene has CDR1 SNHLY and CDR2 FYNNEI. V dropped 6 bases and J dropped 3 bases, with 8 bases sitting between them.

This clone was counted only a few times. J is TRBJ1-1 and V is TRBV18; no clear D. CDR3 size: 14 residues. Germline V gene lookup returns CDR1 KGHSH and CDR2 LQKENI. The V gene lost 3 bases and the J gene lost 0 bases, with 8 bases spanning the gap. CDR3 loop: CASSPATVNTEAFF. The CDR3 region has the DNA TGTGCCAGCTCACCGGCCACGGTGAACACTGAAGCTTTCTTT. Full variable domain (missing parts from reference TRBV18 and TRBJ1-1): NAGVMQNPRHLVRRRGQEARLRCSPMKGHSHVYWYRQLPEEGLKFMVYLQKENIIDESGMPKERFSAEFPKEGPSILRIQQVVRGDSAAYFCASSPATVNTEAFFGQGTRLTVV.

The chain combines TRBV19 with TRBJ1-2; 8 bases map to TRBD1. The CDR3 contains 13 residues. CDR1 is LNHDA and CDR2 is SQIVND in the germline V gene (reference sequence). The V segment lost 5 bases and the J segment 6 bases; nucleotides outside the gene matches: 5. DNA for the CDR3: TGTGCCAGTAGTCCGCGGACAGGGAATGGCTACACCTTC. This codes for CASSPRTGNGYTF. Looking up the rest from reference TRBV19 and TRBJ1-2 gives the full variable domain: DGGITQSPKYLFRKEGQNVTLSCEQNLNHDAMYWYRQDPGQGLRLIYYSQIVNDFQKGDIAEGYSVSREKKESFPLTVTSAQKNPTAFYLCASSPRTGNGYTFGSGTRLTVV.

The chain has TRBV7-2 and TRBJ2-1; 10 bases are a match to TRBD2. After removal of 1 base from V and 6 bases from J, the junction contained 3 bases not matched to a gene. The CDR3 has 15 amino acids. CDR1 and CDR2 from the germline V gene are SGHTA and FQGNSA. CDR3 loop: CASSLVAGGGNEQFF. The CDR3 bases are TGTGCCAGCAGCTTAGTAGCGGGAGGCGGCAATGAGCAGTTCTTC.

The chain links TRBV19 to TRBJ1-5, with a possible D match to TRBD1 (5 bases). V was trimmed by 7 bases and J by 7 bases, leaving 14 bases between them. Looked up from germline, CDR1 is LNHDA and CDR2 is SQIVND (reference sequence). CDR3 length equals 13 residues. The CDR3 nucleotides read TGTGCCAGTAATTTGGGGGTATTGCAGCCCCAGCATTTT. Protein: CASNLGVLQPQHF.

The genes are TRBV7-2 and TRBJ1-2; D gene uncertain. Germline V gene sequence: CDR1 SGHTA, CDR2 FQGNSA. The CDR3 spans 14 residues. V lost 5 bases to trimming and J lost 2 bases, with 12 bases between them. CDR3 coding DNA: TGTGCCAGCAGCCGCCTAGGTGAAAACTATGGCTACACCTTC. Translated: CASSRLGENYGYTF.

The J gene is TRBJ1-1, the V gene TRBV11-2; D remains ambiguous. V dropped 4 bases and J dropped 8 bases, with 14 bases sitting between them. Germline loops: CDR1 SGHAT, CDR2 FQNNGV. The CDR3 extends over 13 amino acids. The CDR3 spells CASSSPRRPEAFF. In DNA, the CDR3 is TGTGCCAGCAGCTCTCCCCGCCGGCCCGAAGCTTTCTTT.

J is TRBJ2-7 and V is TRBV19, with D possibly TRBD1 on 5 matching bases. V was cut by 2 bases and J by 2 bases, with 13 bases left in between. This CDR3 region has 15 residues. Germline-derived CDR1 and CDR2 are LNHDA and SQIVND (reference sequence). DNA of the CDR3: TGTGCCAGTAGTATATCAGGGTCGGGCCCCTACGAGCAGTACTTC. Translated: CASSISGSGPYEQYF.

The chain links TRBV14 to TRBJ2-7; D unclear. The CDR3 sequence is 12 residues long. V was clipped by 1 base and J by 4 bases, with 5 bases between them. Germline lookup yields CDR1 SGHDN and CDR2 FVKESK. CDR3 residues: CASSQGKYEQYF. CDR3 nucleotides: TGTGCCAGCAGCCAAGGGAAGTACGAGCAGTACTTC. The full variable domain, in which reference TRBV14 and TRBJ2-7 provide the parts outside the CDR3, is EAGVTQFPSHSVIEKGQTVTLRCDPISGHDNLYWYRRVMGKEIKFLLHFVKESKQDESGMPNNRFLAERTGGTYSTLKVQPAELEDSGVYFCASSQGKYEQYFGPGTRLTVT.

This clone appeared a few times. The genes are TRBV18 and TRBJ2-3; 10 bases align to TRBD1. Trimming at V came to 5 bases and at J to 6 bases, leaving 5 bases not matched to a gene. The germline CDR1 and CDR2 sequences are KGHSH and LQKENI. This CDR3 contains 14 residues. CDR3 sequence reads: CASSSGTGVDTQYF. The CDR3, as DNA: TGTGCCAGCTCATCAGGGACAGGGGTCGATACGCAGTATTTT. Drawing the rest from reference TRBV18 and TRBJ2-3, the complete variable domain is NAGVMQNPRHLVRRRGQEARLRCSPMKGHSHVYWYRQLPEEGLKFMVYLQKENIIDESGMPKERFSAEFPKEGPSILRIQQVVRGDSAAYFCASSSGTGVDTQYFGPGTRLTVL.

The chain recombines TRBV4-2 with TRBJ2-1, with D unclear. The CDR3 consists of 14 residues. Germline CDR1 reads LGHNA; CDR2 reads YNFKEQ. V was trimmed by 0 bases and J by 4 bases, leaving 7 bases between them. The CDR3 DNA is TGTGCCAGCAGCCAAGATCCCCAATACAATGAGCAGTTCTTC. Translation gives CASSQDPQYNEQFF.

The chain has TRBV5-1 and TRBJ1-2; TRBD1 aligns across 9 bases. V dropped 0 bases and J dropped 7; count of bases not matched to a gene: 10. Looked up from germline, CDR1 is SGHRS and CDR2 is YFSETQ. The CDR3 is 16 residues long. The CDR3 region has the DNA TGCGCCAGCAGCTTGGGCCCTCCGGGACAGGGAAGTGGCTACACCTTC. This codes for CASSLGPPGQGSGYTF. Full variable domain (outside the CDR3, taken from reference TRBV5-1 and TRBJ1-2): KAGVTQTPRYLIKTRGQQVTLSCSPISGHRSVSWYQQTPGQGLQFLFEYFSETQRNKGNFPGRFSGRQFSNSRSEMNVSTLELGDSALYLCASSLGPPGQGSGYTFGSGTRLTVV.

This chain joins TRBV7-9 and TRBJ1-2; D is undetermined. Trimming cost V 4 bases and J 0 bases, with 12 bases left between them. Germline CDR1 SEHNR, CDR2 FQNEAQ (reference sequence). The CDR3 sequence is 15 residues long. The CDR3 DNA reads TGTGCCAGCAGCTCTACACCGAGAGCTAACTATGGCTACACCTTC. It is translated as CASSSTPRANYGYTF.

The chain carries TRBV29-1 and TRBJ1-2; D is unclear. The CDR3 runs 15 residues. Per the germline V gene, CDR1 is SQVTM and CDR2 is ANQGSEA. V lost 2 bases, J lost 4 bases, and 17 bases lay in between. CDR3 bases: TGCAGCGTTGAACCCCTCGGCCTCGGGAGCTATGGCTACACCTTC. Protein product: CSVEPLGLGSYGYTF.

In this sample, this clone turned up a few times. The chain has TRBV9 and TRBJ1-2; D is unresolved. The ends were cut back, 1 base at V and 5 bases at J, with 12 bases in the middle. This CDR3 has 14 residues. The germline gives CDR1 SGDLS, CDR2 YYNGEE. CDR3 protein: CASSVFSSWYGYTF. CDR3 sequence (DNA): TGTGCCAGCAGCGTATTTAGTTCTTGGTATGGCTACACCTTC.

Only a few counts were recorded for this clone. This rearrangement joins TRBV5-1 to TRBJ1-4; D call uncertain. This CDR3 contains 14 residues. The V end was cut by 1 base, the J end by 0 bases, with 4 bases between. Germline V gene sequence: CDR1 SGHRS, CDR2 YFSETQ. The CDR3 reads CASSLYTTNEKLFF. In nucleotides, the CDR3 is TGCGCCAGCAGCTTGTACACAACTAATGAAAAACTGTTTTTT.

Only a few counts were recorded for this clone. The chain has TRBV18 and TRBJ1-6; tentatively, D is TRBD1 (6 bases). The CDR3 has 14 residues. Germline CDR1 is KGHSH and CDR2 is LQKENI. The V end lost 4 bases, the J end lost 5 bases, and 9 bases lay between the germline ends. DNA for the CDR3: TGTGCCAGCTCACAGACAGGTAATAATTCACCCCTCCACTTT. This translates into CASSQTGNNSPLHF.

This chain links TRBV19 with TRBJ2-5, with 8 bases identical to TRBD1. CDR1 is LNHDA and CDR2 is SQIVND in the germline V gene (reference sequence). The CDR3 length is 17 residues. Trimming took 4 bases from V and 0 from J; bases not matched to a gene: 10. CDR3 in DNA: TGTGCCAGTAGTACCCGAGGACAGGGATTGTACCAAGAGACCCAGTACTTC. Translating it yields CASSTRGQGLYQETQYF.

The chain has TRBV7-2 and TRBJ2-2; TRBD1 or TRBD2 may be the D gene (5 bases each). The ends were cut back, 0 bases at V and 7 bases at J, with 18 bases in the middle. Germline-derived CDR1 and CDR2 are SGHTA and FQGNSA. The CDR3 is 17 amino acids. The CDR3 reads CASSLASPGPGGGELFF. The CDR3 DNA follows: TGTGCCAGCAGCTTAGCGAGCCCGGGACCTGGGGGCGGGGAGCTGTTTTTT.

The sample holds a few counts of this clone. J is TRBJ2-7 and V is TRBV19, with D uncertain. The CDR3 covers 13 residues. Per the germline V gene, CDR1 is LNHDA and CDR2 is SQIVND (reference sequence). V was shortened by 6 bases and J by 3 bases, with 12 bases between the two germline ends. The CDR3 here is CASSPTDLYEQYF. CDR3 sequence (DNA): TGTGCCAGTAGCCCAACGGACCTCTACGAGCAGTACTTC.

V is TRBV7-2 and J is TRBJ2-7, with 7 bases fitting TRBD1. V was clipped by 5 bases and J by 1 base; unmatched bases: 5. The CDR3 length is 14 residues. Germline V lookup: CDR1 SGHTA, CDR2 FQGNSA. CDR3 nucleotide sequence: TGTGCCAGCAGCATGGACAGGTGGTCCTACGAGCAGTACTTC. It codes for CASSMDRWSYEQYF.

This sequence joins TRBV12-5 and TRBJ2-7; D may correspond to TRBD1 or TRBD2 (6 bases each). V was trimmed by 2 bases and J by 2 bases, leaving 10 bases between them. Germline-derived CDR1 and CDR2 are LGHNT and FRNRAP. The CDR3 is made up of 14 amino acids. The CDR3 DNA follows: TGTGCTAGTGGTTTGTCGGAGGGGGCCTACGAGCAGTACTTC. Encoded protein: CASGLSEGAYEQYF.

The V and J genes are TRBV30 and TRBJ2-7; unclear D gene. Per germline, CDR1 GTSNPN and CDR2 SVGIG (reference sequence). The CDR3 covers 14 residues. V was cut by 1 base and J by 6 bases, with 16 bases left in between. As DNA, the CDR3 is TGTGCCTGGAGTGGGCGTCTCGTCACGTCCGAGCAGTACTTC. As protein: CAWSGRLVTSEQYF. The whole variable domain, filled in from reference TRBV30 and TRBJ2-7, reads SQTIHQWPATLVQPVGSPLSLECTVEGTSNPNLYWYRQAAGRGLQLLFYSVGIGQISSEVPQNLSASRPQDRQFILSSKKLLLSDSGFYLCAWSGRLVTSEQYFGPGTRLTVT.

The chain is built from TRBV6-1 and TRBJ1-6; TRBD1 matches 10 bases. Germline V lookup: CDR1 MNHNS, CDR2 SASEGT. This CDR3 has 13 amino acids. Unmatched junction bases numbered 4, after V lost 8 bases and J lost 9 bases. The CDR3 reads CASVDRGISPLHF. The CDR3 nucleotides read TGTGCCAGCGTGGACAGGGGGATTTCACCCCTCCACTTT.

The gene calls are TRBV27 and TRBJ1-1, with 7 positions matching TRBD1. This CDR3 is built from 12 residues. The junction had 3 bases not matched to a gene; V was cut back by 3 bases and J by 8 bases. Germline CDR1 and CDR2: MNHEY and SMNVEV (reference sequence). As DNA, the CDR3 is TGTGCCAGCAGTTTCAGGACAGGCGAAGCTTTCTTT. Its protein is CASSFRTGEAFF.

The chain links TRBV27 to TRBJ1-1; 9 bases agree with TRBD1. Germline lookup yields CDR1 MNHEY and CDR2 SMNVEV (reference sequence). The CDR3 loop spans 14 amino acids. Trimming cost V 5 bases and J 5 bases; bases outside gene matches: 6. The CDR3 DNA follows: TGTGCCAGCAGTCCTACAGGGGGCGGGACTGAAGCTTTCTTT. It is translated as CASSPTGGGTEAFF.

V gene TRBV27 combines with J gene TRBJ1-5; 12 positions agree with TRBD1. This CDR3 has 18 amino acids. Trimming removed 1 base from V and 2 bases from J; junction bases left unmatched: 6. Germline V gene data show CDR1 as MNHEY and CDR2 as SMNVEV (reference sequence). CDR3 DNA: TGTGCCAGCAGTTTATTAGGGACAGGGGGCGCGGGCAATCAGCCCCAGCATTTT. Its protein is CASSLLGTGGAGNQPQHF.

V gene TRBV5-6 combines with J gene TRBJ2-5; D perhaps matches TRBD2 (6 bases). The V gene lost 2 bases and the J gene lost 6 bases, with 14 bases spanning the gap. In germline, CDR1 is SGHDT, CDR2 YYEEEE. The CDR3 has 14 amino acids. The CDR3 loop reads CASSLGTEGKTQYF. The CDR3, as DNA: TGTGCCAGCAGCTTAGGGACTGAGGGGAAGACCCAGTACTTC.